Listed below are T cell receptor beta chains from one sample, sequenced in a study of blood T cells in healthy people across ages. TCRdb reprocessed the 5' RACE reads via MiXCR and lists one record per CDR3 protein. The table has approximately 800,000 distinct CDR3 sequences, around 50% seen once. Sequenced: blood. These receptors were obtained from a man older than 75 in good health. Each CDR3 is given with its conserved first and last residue. D genes are given only for firm matches. Clone size is given for some rows only: seen once, a few or many times, or a class if the clone is expanded.

clone_size j_call d_call v_call cdr3_nt cdr3_aa
. TRBJ2-7 TRBD1 TRBV20-1 TGCAGTGCTAGAGGTGCTCCGGGACAGGCCTACGAGCAGTACTTC CSARGAPGQAYEQYF
. TRBJ2-1 TRBD1 TRBV2 TGTGCCAGGACAGGGGAAAGCTACAATGAGCAGTTCTTC CARTGESYNEQFF
. TRBJ2-1 . TRBV5-8 TGTGCCAGCAGCTCGGGACGGGAGAGCCTGGATGAGCAGTTCTTC CASSSGRESLDEQFF
. TRBJ2-7 TRBD1 TRBV20-1 TGCAGTGCTAGAGACGGGACAGGGATCTACGAGCAGTACTTC CSARDGTGIYEQYF
. TRBJ2-6 . TRBV3-1 TGTGCCAGCAGCACTACTGGGGCCAACGTCCTGACTTTC CASSTTGANVLTF
few TRBJ2-6 . TRBV12-3/TRBV12-4 TGTGCCAGCAGTTTATACTTCTTGGACTCTGGGGCCAACGTCCTGACTTTC CASSLYFLDSGANVLTF
many TRBJ2-7 . TRBV6-2/TRBV6-3 TGTGCCAGCAGTTACTCGCCCTACAATGAGCAGTACTTC CASSYSPYNEQYF
. TRBJ2-3 . TRBV2 TGTGCCAGCAGTCCCTGGACCGGGAGCACAGATACGCAGTATTTT CASSPWTGSTDTQYF
many TRBJ2-7 TRBD2 TRBV5-5 TGTGCCAGCAGCTTGGGACTAGCGGCTTTAGCCTACGAGCAGTACTTC CASSLGLAALAYEQYF
medium-sized TRBJ1-5 TRBD1 TRBV10-3 TGTGCCACCTCGACAGGGGACGGCAATCAGCCCCAGCATTTT CATSTGDGNQPQHF